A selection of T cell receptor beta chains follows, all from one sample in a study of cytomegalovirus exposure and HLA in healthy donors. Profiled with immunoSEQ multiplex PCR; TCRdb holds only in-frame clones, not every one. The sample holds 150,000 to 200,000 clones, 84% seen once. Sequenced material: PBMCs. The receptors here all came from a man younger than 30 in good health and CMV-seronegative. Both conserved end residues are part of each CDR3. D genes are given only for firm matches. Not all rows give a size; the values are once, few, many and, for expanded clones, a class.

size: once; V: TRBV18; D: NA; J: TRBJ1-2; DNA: TGTGCCAGCTCACCACGTCAAATCCCGGGACACAACGATGGTAACTATGGCTACACCTTC; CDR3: CASSPRQIPGHNDGNYGYTF
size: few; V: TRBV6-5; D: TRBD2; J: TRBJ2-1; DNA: TGTGCCAGCAGGACCGGGACTAAGCCCTATGAGCAGTTCTTC; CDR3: CASRTGTKPYEQFF
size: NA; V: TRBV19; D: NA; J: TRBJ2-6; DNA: TGTGCCAGTACCGCAGAGGAAGGGGCCAACGTCCTGACTTTC; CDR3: CASTAEEGANVLTF
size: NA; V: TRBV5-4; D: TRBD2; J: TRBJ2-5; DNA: TGTGCCAGCAGCCCGGCGGGGGAGGGGCAAGAGACCCAGTACTTC; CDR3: CASSPAGEGQETQYF
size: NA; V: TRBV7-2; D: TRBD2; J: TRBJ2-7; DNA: TGTGCCAGCAACACCCGACTAGCGGGACGATACGAGCAGTACTTC; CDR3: CASNTRLAGRYEQYF
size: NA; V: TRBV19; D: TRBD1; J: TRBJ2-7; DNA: TGTGCCAGTAGTGTATCCGGGACAGGCGCCGCTTTGTACGAGCAGTACTTC; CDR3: CASSVSGTGAALYEQYF
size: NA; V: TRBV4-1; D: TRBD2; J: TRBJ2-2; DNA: TGCGCCAGCAGCCAAGATAGCGGGGGGGCCTTAGGCGGGGAGCTGTTTTTT; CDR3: CASSQDSGGALGGELFF
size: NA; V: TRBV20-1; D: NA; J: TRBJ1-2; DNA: TGCAGTGCTATCCCAGGATCAGGCTACACCTTC; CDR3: CSAIPGSGYTF
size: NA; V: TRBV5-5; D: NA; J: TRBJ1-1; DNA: TGTGCCAGCAGCTTGGAGGTCGGGGACACTGAAGCTTTCTTT; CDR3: CASSLEVGDTEAFF
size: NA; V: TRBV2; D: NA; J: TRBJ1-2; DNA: TGTGCCAGCAGTGAGATTTGGGCAGCCAGCTCCTCCGGGGACTATGGCTACACCTTC; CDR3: CASSEIWAASSSGDYGYTF
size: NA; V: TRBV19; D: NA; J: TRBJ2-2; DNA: TGTGCCAGTAGTATACAGGGAATCACCGGGGAGCTGTTTTTT; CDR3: CASSIQGITGELFF
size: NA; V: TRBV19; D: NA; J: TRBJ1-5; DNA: TGTGCCAGTAGTTTTCCACAGGGCACTTATAGCAATCAGCCCCAGCATTTT; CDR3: CASSFPQGTYSNQPQHF
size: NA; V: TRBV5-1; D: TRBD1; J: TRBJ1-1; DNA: TGCGCCAGCAGCCCCGAGGGGGCCGTGGGTGCTTTCTTT; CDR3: CASSPEGAVGAFF
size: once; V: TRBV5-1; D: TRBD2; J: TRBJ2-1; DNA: TGCGCCAGCAGCCCCGGGACTAGCGGAAACAATGAGCAGTTCTTC; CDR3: CASSPGTSGNNEQFF